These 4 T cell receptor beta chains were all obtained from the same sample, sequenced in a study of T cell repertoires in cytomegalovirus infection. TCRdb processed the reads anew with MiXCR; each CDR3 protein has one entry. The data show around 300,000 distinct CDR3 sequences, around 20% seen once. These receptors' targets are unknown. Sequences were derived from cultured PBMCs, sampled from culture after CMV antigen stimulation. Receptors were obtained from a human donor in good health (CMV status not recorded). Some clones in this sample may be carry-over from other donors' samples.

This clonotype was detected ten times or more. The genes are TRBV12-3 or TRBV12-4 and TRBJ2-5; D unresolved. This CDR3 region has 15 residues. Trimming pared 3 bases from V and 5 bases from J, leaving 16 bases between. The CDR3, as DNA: TGTGCCAGCAGTTTGACACAACCAGTCCGGGAGACCCAGTACTTC. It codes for CASSLTQPVRETQYF.

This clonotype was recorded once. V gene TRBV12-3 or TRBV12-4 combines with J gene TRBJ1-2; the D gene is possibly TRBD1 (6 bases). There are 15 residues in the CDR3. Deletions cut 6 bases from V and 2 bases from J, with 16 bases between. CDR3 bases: TGTGCCAGCAGCAGACGGACAGACCAAAACTATGGCTACACCTTC. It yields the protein CASSRRTDQNYGYTF.

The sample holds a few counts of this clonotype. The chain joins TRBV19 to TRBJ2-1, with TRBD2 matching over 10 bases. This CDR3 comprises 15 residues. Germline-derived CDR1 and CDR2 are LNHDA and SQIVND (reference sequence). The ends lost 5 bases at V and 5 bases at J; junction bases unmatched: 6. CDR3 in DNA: TGTGCCAGTAGTCCTACTAGCGGGGCCAACAATGAGCAGTTCTTC. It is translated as CASSPTSGANNEQFF.

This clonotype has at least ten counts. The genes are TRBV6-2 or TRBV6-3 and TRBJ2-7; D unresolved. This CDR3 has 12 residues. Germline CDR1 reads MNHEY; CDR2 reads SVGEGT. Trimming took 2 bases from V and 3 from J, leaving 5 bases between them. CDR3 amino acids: CASSYPFYEQYF. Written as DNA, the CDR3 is TGTGCCAGCAGTTACCCCTTCTACGAGCAGTACTTC.